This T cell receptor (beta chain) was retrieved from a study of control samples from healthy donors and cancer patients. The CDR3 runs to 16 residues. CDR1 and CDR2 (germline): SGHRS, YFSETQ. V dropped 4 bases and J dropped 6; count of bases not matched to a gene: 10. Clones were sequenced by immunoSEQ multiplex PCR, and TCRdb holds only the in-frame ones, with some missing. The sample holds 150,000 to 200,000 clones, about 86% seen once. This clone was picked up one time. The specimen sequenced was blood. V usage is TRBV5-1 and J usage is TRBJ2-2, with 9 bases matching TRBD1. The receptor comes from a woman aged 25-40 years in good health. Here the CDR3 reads CASSRRQGGVSGELFF. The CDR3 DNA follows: TGCGCCAGCAGCCGGAGACAGGGGGGTGTGTCCGGGGAGCTGTTTTTT. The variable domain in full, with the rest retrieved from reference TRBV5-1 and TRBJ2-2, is KAGVTQTPRYLIKTRGQQVTLSCSPISGHRSVSWYQQTPGQGLQFLFEYFSETQRNKGNFPGRFSGRQFSNSRSEMNVSTLELGDSALYLCASSRRQGGVSGELFFGEGSRLTVL.